This T cell receptor beta chain came from a study of somatic mutations in cytotoxic T cells in rheumatoid arthritis. Whole-study findings and limits: Unlike healthy controls, rheumatoid arthritis patients had CD8+ clonality that increased with age. For rheumatoid arthritis patients, the slight TRBV07 underrepresentation lacked multiple-comparison adjustment. Neither rheumatoid arthritis patients nor age-matched healthy controls had significantly different CD8+ T-cell clonality from the other group.

CDR1 SGHVS and CDR2 FNYEAQ come from the germline V gene. CDR3 size: 14 residues. Trimming cost V 5 bases and J 2 bases; bases outside gene matches: 6. The assay was immunoSEQ multiplex PCR, and TCRdb's table has in-frame clones only and misses some. The repertoire holds 15,000 to 20,000 clones, with about four fifths as singletons. The study pulled out CD4+ and CD8+ cells with positive magnetic bead selection and then checked their purity by flow cytometry. Points on this clone: Its target is not known.

This chain joins TRBV7-6 and TRBJ2-7; the match to TRBD1 covers 7 bases. The sequenced sample consisted of CD8+ T cells sorted from blood. The receptor's source is an adult with rheumatoid arthritis. CDR3 residues: CASSPLGQPYEQYF. CDR3 coding DNA: TGTGCCAGCAGCCCTTTGGGACAGCCCTACGAGCAGTACTTC.